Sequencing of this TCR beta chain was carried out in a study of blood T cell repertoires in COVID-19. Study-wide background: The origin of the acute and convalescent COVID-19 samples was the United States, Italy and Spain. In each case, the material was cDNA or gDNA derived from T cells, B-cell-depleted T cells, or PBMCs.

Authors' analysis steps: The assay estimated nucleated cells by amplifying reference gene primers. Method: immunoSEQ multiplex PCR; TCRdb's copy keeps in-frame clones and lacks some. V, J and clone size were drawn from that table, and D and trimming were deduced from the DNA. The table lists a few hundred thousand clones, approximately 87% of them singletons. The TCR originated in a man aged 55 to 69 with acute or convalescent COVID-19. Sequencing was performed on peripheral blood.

CDR3 protein: CASRRTGNEQYF. The CDR3 DNA reads as TGTGCCAGCAGAAGGACAGGGAACGAGCAGTACTTC. V is TRBV12-3 or TRBV12-4 and J is TRBJ2-7; TRBD1 aligns across 8 bases. The CDR3 spans 12 residues. The trim removed 6 bases at V and 5 bases at J, leaving 3 bases unmatched.